Shown below are 2 T cell receptor beta chains from a single sample sequenced in a study of blood T cell repertoires in COVID-19. Profiling relied on immunoSEQ multiplex PCR, and the TCRdb table lists in-frame clones only, not all of them. The sample lists 250,000 or so clones, roughly 80% occurring once. Sample: PBMCs or T cells enriched from blood (not recorded which). All receptors derive from a man aged 45-60 years who had recovered from COVID-19.

This clone is a singleton in its sample. The chain carries TRBV12-5 and TRBJ1-1; D might be TRBD1 (5 bases). Trimming pared 6 bases from V and 0 bases from J, leaving 17 bases between. The CDR3 has 16 amino acids. Looked up from germline, CDR1 is LGHNT and CDR2 is FRNRAP. CDR3 sequence (DNA): TGTGCTAGTGGGGGGGGTGCAGCGCTCATGAACACTGAAGCTTTCTTT. It translates to CASGGGAALMNTEAFF.

The chain employs TRBV28 and TRBJ1-2; D remains ambiguous. Trimming removed 5 bases at V and 2 bases at J, with 6 bases between. The CDR3 consists of 12 residues. In germline, CDR1 is MDHEN, CDR2 SYDVKM. Here the CDR3 reads CASSMENYGYTF. The CDR3 bases are TGTGCCAGCAGTATGGAGAACTATGGCTACACCTTC.